Below, one T cell receptor (beta chain) is given with its context. Its antigen is currently not known. No much larger clonotype is one base removed from it; base qualities were not supplied. These data come from a study of cytomegalovirus exposure and HLA in healthy donors (dated by TCRdb to the late 2010s). Some background on the complete study: An earlier analysis of a few hundred of the donors reported under 300 Gb of sequence data and 117 million unique TCR beta sequences obtained from around 190 million T cells. An early release covering 500 to 750 HLA-typed donors comprised 250 to 350 gigabases of sequencing data and approximately 80 million unique TCR sequences. Of the roughly 400 genotyped donors, 65% to 90% were placed in the genetic ancestry cluster associated with self-reported Caucasian donors. The study aimed to test whether cataloging public T cell receptors could reveal signatures of past pathogen exposure. The study used immunosequencing to profile the T cell repertoires of several hundred subjects and linked those repertoires to cytomegalovirus serostatus. Along with the approximately 620-subject first cohort, a separate validation cohort of over a hundred different subjects was used. High-throughput TCR immunosequencing, statistical association of individual TCRs with disease status, and machine learning were combined to predict cytomegalovirus infection status. A later analysis re-analyzed previously published TCR beta repertoires from about 730 donors and added high-resolution HLA genotyping to study TCR occurrence patterns. The later analysis used no new phenotypic data to find candidate immune exposures, relying instead on TCR beta sequences and their occurrence across donors. To decide whether each TCR beta V gene segment behaved as functional or pseudogenic, an earlier analysis of approximately 590 of the donors relied on high-throughput TCR beta sequencing. Donor age, sex, ethnicity and CMV serostatus were collected together with the repertoire data. A later genetic analysis took genome-wide SNP genotypes for about three fifths of the 666 donors and used that subset as a discovery cohort. Every repertoire in the discovery cohort had been generated on one and the same sequencing platform. HLA typing included class I and class II loci at four-digit resolution. Typing coverage differed by locus: A, B, C, DRB1 and DQB1 were typed in roughly 620-640 donors, DQA1 in 522, DPA1 in nearly 610, and DPB1 in just under 490. Roughly 5 DR-DQ haplotypes were handled as single units for association and clustering, since linkage in the cohort was strong. Among roughly 400 genotyped donors of the cohort, an average of approximately 240,000 unique TCR beta nucleotide sequences was sequenced per donor, of which about 18% were non-productive.

In the germline V gene, CDR1 corresponds to SGHVS and CDR2 to FQNEAQ. For this chain, trimming is 7 bases at the V end and 3 bases at the J end, and the number of junction bases without a gene match is 7. The CDR3 sequence holds 15 residues, the cysteine and phenylalanine included. The CDR3 DNA has 45 bases and is translated from base 1. General conclusions and limits of the study: A cluster of highly shared sequence variants was judged likely to be a technical artifact of the sequencing pipeline. In a later analysis, several top co-occurrence clusters were reported to appear linked to parvovirus B19, influenza, CMV and Epstein-Barr virus. Correlated functional status among segregating V segments might be attributable to linkage disequilibrium, but an unknown experimental factor could not be ruled out. CMV serostatus was the only immune exposure information available for the cohort. In this cohort, only TCR beta chains were sequenced, and detectable features were limited by the absence of alpha or paired-chain data. According to a later analysis, most CMV-associated TCR beta chains appeared to be HLA-restricted, and the HLA associations seemed to be driven largely by CMV exposure. A further reported finding was that TCR beta sequences accurately predicted the HLA-A and HLA-B alleles for most subjects in the first cohort. Roughly 17 rarely observed V segments, including chromosome 9 orphons, were excluded from the earlier analysis of some 590 of the donors because counts were too low. Assigning TCR associations to individual alleles was difficult when HLA alleles, especially DR and DQ, strongly co-occurred. In an earlier analysis of about 540 of the donors, most TCR beta V segments were observed in productive rearrangements about 90% or about 30% of the time, broadly matching IMGT annotations. Roughly uniform sequencing depth across donors was assumed in presence/absence analyses, although this assumption may not hold. In a later analysis, HLA-associated TCR beta chains showed more clonal expansion and lower generation probabilities than non-associated chains that were equally common. Because the 87-base-pair reads could not distinguish some IMGT-functional V segments, including TRBV6-2 and TRBV6-3, those segments were excluded. It was suggested by the authors that the approach could potentially be generalized to other disease states and immunological phenotypes. V-gene and J-gene trimming of TCR beta chains was associated with a missense DCLRE1C variant in a later genetic analysis, and the association was replicated in an independent cohort. Across donors, most TCR sequences were observed very rarely, whereas some public TCRs were present in many individuals. Compared with the approximately 710-donor mean, donors in an Asian-associated ancestry cluster had fewer N-insertions in productive TCRs, according to a later genetic analysis. Because HLA typing was unavailable for some donors at each locus, only the typed subset was used in association tests. A later analysis found that TCR association rates varied across HLA loci, with DRB1 alleles showing the most associated TCRs and HLA-C alleles the fewest. Cytomegalovirus status was reported to be diagnosed by the classifier with high specificity and sensitivity in both the original and validation cohorts. Three of the identified cytomegalovirus-associated TCR beta chains were confirmed in vitro to be specific for cytomegalovirus antigens. In the study, some 160 TCR beta chains were listed as associated with cytomegalovirus. At a false discovery rate of 0.05, a later analysis linked around 17,000 TCR beta sequences to specific HLA alleles.

The cohort comprised 550 to 700 healthy bone marrow donors. Cohort members were all nominally healthy when sampled, although unrecorded immune exposures were likely present. The donor was CMV seronegative and belonged to the group of roughly 330 seronegative cohort members. A peripheral blood sample was collected from each donor, and TCR beta sequencing was performed on peripheral blood mononuclear cells. Genomic DNA was extracted from the blood cell samples with the Qiagen DNeasy Blood Extraction Kit. The library was built by means of the immunoSEQ multiplex PCR assay. A mixture of 60 forward primers for TCR Vbeta segments and 13 reverse primers for TCR Jbeta segments was used in the multiplex PCR. The CDR3 region of rearranged TCR beta genes was amplified from genomic DNA with a multiplex PCR assay. Amplified TCR beta libraries were sequenced as 87-base-pair reads on the Illumina HiSeq System. Turning to the authors' computational methods: A later analysis counted tens of millions of unique TCR beta chains across the 700 or so repertoires, and about 10 million of these chains were shared by at least two donors. A nearest-neighbor algorithm error-corrected the raw reads and collapsed the reads into unique sequences, merging closely related sequences to remove PCR and sequencing errors. Alignment of CDR3 sequences to IMGT reference sequences was used to assign V, D and J gene segments. Each retained sequence needed at least a six-nucleotide match to both a V gene segment and a J gene segment. Rearrangements were classified as productive when the CDR3 lacked stop codons and remained in frame with V and J, and all other rearrangements were classified as non-productive. CDR3 was defined according to IMGT convention as the region running from the second conserved V-encoded cysteine to the conserved J-encoded phenylalanine. The earlier analysis of about 500 of the donors excluded sequences that lacked an unambiguous match to a single V gene segment. In an earlier analysis of 500 to 750 of the donors, V segments were called functional above 56.7% productive rearrangements and were called segregating when the between-donor standard deviation exceeded 5%. A statistical classification framework was developed to diagnose cytomegalovirus status using the catalog of TCR beta chain sequences. A later analysis assigned V and J genes by comparing TCR nucleotide sequences with IMGT/GENE-DB human TR gene sequences. In a later analysis, CDR3 sequences and most-parsimonious VDJ recombination scenarios were assigned using the TCRdist pipeline. In a later analysis, each TCR beta chain was defined by its CDR3 amino acid sequence together with its V-gene family, and reads lacking a unique V-gene family were excluded. To address suspected cross-contamination and a sequencing artifact, a later analysis removed 450 to 700 highly shared, low-generation-probability nucleotide sequences. In a later analysis, a clonal expansion index was calculated for each public chain from normalized within-repertoire ranks of inferred template counts. In a later analysis, generation probabilities were computed with a VDJ recombination model fitted to out-of-frame rearrangements, and the resulting probabilities were checked against IGoR. In a later analysis, TCR-TCR, TCR-HLA and TCR-CMV co-occurrence was scored with hypergeometric tests, and a repertoire-size bias correction was applied to TCR pairs. In a later analysis, false discovery rates were estimated by permuting HLA or CMV assignments 20 times. In a later analysis, co-occurring TCRs were grouped with DBSCAN, and TCRdist sequence similarity was added when clustering was performed within HLA-allele-positive subsets. Repertoires with fewer than 30,000 or more than 120,000 public chains, plus five repertoires with anomalous nucleotide sharing, were excluded from co-occurrence clustering. What TCRdb holds here is the immuneACCESS table cut down to in-frame rearrangements. Part of the clones is not present; checked against another copy, under half of the missing clones reflect an unresolved V gene, and the others are unexplained. Clonal size and the V and J genes are those of that table, whereas D and trimming came from the DNA. For this sample there are over 200,000 clones; around 89% appear just once. The ten largest make up more than 0.8% of the sample.

The rearranged chain carries TRBV7-8 and TRBJ2-5, and 11 junction bases match TRBD2. The clonotype was recovered from a woman between 18 and 29 years old in good health and CMV-seronegative. Specimen: PBMCs. The CDR3 reads CASTLVGLAEETQYF. The bases read TGTGCCAGCACCCTAGTGGGACTAGCGGAAGAGACCCAGTACTTC.